These 9 T cell receptor beta chains were all obtained from the same sample, sequenced in a study of T cells of healthy individuals. TCRdb ran MiXCR on the 5' RACE reads and lists one entry per CDR3 protein. The sample includes some 100,000 distinct CDR3 sequences, under 20% of them seen just once. The receptor set was obtained from a human donor in good health.

Many counts were recorded for this clonotype. This chain joins TRBV4-3 and TRBJ2-3; tentative D call: TRBD1 (5 bases). The germline V and J ends were trimmed by 4 bases and 1 base, with 6 bases remaining between them. CDR1 and CDR2 (germline): LGHNA, YSLEER. The CDR3 consists of 13 residues. This chain's CDR3 is CASSPTGTDTQYF. CDR3 DNA: TGCGCCAGCAGCCCGACAGGCACAGATACGCAGTATTTT.

The chain recombines TRBV30 with TRBJ2-3, with TRBD2 matching 7 bases. Germline V CDR1 and CDR2: GTSNPN, SVGIG (reference sequence). V was clipped by 6 bases and J by 4 bases; unmatched bases: 10. The CDR3 consists of 14 residues. In nucleotides, the CDR3 is TGTGCCTGTCCCTCGGGGGGTTGGGCAGATACGCAGTATTTT. Translation gives CACPSGGWADTQYF.

The chain joins TRBV4-1 to TRBJ2-5; possible D gene TRBD1, 6 bases. The CDR3 loop spans 17 amino acids. CDR1 is MGHRA, CDR2 YSYEKL, per germline. With 1 base removed from V and 1 base from J, the gap between germline ends came to 16 bases. The CDR3 DNA reads TGCGCCAGCAGCCAAGGATACCAGGGGATAACCCAAGAGACCCAGTACTTC. Amino acid sequence: CASSQGYQGITQETQYF.

The CDR3 DNA reads TGCAGTGCCCCGCTGGAGGGGGCTGGCTACACCTTC. It encodes CSAPLEGAGYTF. The chain joins TRBV20-1 to TRBJ1-2, with 7 bases that match TRBD1. Germline CDR1 reads DFQATT; CDR2 reads SNEGSKA (reference sequence). The ends lost 6 bases at V and 7 bases at J; junction bases unmatched: 8. There are 12 residues in the CDR3.

The chain links TRBV20-1 to TRBJ1-5, with 10 bases aligning to TRBD1. The CDR3 consists of 16 residues. J gave up 3 bases and V 4 bases, and 9 bases lay outside the gene matches. Germline CDR1 reads DFQATT; CDR2 reads SNEGSKA (reference sequence). The CDR3 sequence is CSATQLDRGNNQPQHF. CDR3 coding DNA: TGCAGTGCTACCCAGTTGGACAGGGGGAACAATCAGCCCCAGCATTTT.

On this clonotype: At one boundary the junction diverges from the germline segment, which might be a read error. The chain recombines TRBV7-8 with TRBJ2-1; TRBD2 matches 7 bases. CDR3 length: 15 residues. CDR1 is SGHVS, CDR2 FQNEAQ, per germline. The CDR3, as DNA: TGTGCCTGCAGTACGGGAGGAGCCTCCTACAATGAGCAGTTCTTC. This translates into CACSTGGASYNEQFF.

A remark on this clonotype: Possible read error: a much larger clone is one base away. The chain uses TRBV4-3 and TRBJ2-7; 8 nucleotides align to TRBD2. Germline loops: CDR1 LGHNA, CDR2 YSLEER. J lost 10 bases, V lost 1 base, and 12 bases had no gene match. There are 15 residues in the CDR3. The CDR3 spells CASSQALAGILDQYF. CDR3 DNA sequence: TGCGCCAGCAGCCAAGCGTTAGCGGGGATTCTCGATCAGTACTTC.

This chain uses TRBV20-1 with TRBJ2-3, with D possibly matching TRBD2 (7 bases). The CDR3 contains 13 residues. V was pared by 7 bases and J by 4 bases, with 15 bases between. CDR1 and CDR2 (germline): DFQATT, SNEGSKA (reference sequence). The CDR3 region has the DNA TGCAGTGTTAGGGGGGGGCAGGCAGATACGCAGTATTTT. It encodes CSVRGGQADTQYF.

This clonotype was recorded a few times. The rearrangement links TRBV10-3 to TRBJ2-7; D is possibly TRBD1 or TRBD2 (5 bases each). The CDR3 has 13 amino acids. Germline CDR1 reads ENHRY; CDR2 reads SYGVKD. The V end was cut by 4 bases, the J end by 2 bases, with 9 bases between. The CDR3 DNA sequence: TGTGCCATCAGTGGGGGGAGAACCTACGAGCAGTACTTC. Amino acids: CAISGGRTYEQYF.